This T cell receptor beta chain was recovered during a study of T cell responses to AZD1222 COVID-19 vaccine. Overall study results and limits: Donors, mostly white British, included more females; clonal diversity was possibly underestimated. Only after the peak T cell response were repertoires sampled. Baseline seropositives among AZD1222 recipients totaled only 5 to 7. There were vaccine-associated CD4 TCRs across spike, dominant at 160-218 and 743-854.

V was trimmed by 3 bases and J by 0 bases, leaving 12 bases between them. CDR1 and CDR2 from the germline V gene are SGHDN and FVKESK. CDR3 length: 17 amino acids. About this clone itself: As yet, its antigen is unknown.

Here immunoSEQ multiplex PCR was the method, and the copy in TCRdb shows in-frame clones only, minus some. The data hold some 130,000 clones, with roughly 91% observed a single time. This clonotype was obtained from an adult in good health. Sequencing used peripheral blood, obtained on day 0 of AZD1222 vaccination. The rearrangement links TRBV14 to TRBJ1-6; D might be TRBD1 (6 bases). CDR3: CASSHGGASSYNSPLHF. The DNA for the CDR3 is TGTGCCAGCAGCCACGGGGGGGCGAGCTCCTATAATTCACCCCTCCACTTT.